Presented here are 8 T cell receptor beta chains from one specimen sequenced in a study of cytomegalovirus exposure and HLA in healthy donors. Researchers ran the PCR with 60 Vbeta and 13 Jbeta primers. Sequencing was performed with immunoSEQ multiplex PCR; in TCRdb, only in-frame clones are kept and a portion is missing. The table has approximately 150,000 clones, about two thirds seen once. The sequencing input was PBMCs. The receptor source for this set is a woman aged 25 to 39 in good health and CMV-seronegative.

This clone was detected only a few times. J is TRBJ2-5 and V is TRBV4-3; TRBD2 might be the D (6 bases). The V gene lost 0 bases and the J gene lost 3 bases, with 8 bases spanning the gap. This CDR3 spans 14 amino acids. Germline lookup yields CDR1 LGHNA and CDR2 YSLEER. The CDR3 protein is CASSQDTGEETQYF. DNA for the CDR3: TGCGCCAGCAGCCAAGATACGGGGGAAGAGACCCAGTACTTC.

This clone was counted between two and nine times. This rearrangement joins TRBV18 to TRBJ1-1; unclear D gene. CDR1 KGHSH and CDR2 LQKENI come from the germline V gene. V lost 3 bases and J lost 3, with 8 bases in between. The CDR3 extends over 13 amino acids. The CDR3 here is CASSPDTHTEAFF. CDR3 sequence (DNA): TGTGCCAGCTCACCCGACACCCACACTGAAGCTTTCTTT.

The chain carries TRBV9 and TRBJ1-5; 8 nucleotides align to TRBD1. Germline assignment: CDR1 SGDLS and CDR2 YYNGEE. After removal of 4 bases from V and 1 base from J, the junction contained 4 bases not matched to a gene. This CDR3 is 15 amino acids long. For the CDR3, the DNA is TGTGCCAGCAGCCGGACAGGGTTAAGCAATCAGCCCCAGCATTTT. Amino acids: CASSRTGLSNQPQHF. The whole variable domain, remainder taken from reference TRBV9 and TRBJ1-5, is DSGVTQTPKHLITATGQRVTLRCSPRSGDLSVYWYQQSLDQGLQFLIQYYNGEERAKGNILERFSAQQFPDLHSELNLSSLELGDSALYFCASSRTGLSNQPQHFGDGTRLSIL.

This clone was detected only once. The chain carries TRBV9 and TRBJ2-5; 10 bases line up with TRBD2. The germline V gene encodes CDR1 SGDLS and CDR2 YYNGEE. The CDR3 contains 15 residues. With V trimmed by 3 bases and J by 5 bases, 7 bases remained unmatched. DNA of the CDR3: TGTGCCAGCAGCGGATTAGCGGGAGGCCTGGAGACCCAGTACTTC. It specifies CASSGLAGGLETQYF.

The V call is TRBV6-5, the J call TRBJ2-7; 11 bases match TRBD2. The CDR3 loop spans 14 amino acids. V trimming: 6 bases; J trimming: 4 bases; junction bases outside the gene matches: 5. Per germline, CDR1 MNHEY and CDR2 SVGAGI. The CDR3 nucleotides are TGTGCCAGCAGCCGACTAGCGGGATCTTACGAGCAGTACTTC. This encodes CASSRLAGSYEQYF.

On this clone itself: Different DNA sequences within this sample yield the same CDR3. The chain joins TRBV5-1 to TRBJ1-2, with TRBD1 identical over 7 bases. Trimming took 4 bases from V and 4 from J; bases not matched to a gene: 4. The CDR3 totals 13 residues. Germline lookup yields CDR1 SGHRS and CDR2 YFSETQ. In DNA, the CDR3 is TGCGCCAGCAGCCCTGGGACAGCCTATGGCTACACCTTC. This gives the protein CASSPGTAYGYTF.

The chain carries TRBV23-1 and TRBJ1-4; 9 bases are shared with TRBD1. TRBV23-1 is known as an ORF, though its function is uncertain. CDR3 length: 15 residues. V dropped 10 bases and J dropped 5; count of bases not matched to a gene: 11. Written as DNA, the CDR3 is TGCGCCACCCCCTCCTCGGACAGGGGAAATGAAAAACTGTTTTTT. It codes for CATPSSDRGNEKLFF.

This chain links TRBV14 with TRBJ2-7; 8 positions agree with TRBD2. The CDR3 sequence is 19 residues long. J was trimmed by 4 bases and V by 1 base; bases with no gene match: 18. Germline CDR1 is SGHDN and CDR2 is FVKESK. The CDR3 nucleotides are TGTGCCAGCAGCCAAGCTTTGTGGAAATCGGGACTAGTAGGTTACGAGCAGTACTTC. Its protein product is CASSQALWKSGLVGYEQYF.